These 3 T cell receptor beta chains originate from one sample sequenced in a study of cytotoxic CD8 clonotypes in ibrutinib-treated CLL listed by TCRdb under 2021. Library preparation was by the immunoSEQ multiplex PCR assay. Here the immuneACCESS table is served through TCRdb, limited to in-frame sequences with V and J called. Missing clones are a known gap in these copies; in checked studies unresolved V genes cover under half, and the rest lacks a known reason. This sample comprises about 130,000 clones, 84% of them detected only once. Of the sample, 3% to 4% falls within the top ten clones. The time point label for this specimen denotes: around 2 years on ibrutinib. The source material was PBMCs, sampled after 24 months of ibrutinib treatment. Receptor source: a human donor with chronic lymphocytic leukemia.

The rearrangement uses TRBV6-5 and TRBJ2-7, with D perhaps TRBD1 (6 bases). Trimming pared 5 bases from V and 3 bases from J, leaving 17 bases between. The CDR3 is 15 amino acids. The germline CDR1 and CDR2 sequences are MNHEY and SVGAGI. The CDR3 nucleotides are TGTGCCAGCAGTCCGCCTATGGGACACCTCTACGAGCAGTACTTC. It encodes CASSPPMGHLYEQYF.

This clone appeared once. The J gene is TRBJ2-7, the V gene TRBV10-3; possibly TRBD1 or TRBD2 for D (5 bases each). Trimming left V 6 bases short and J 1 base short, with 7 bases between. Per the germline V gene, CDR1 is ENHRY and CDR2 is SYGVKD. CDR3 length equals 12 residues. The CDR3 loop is CAIRGDSYEQYF. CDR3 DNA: TGTGCCATCAGGGGGGATTCCTACGAGCAGTACTTC.

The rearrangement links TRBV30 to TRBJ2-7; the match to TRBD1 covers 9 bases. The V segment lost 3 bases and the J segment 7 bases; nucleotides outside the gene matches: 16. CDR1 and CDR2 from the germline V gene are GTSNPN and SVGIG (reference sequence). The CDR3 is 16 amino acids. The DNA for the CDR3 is TGTGCCTGGAGCGTAAGGGGATCCGGGACAGGGTGGGAGCAGTACTTC. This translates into CAWSVRGSGTGWEQYF.